The T cell receptor beta chain described here comes from a study of OX40 agonist ivuxolimab in advanced cancers. Study at large: Mean age approximately 66 years, range roughly 23 to 79; 82.7% male. Notes on the study in general: Clonal expansion from baseline to week 6 occurred in both CD4+ and CD8+ T cells. The study did not work out the antigen specificity of the expanded peripheral T cells.

Some clones are missing from TCRdb's copy, which holds only in-frame ones; the method was immunoSEQ multiplex PCR. The table records roughly 92,000 clones, more than 85% of them present only once. Germline CDR1 and CDR2: LGHNA and YSLEER. This CDR3 spans 15 amino acids. Trimming stripped 0 bases from V and 3 bases from J, with 9 bases between. Points on this clone: The antigen is unknown.

The sequenced sample was CD4+ or CD8+ T cells sorted from blood, obtained in a trial of the OX40 agonist ivuxolimab. This chain links TRBV4-3 with TRBJ1-5, with D possibly TRBD1 on 5 matching bases. The sequence was collected from an adult with an advanced solid tumor such as melanoma, head and neck, liver or kidney cancer. CDR3 nucleotides: TGCGCCAGCAGCCAAGATTCGGGGGTCAATCAGCCCCAGCATTTT. Translated: CASSQDSGVNQPQHF.